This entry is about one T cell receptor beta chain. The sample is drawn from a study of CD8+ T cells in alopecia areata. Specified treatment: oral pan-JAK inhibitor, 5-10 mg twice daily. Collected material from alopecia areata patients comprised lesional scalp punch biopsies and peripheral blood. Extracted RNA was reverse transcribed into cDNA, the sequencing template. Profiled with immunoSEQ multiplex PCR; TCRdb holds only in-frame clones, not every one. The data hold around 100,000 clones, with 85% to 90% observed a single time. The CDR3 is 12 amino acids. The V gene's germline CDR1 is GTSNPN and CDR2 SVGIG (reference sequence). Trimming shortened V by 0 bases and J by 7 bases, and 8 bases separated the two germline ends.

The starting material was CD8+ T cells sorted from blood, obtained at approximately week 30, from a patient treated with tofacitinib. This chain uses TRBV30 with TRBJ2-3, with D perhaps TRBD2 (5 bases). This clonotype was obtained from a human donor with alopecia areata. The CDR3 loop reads CAWSVSGNTQYF. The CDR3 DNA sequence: TGTGCCTGGAGTGTATCGGGGAATACGCAGTATTTT. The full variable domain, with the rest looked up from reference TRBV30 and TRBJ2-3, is SQTIHQWPATLVQPVGSPLSLECTVEGTSNPNLYWYRQAAGRGLQLLFYSVGIGQISSEVPQNLSASRPQDRQFILSSKKLLLSDSGFYLCAWSVSGNTQYFGPGTRLTVL.